The TCR beta chain under discussion was sequenced for a study of T-cell reconstitution after alpha-beta-depleted transplantation in children. General study points: One year after transplant, T-cell counts and diversity came mostly from newly produced T cells. Recipient T cells and thymic progenitors that survived gave rise to the high TCRbeta diversity observed at day 60 in some patients. Expanded clones from the graft, numbering several hundred, reportedly supplied alpha-beta T cells about two months after transplant.

As for this clonotype: The antigen remains undetermined. This may come from a read error, since a much larger clone is one base off.

The CDR3 has 11 residues. CDR1 and CDR2 from the germline V gene are MNHEY and SVGEGT. Trimming cost V 10 bases and J 3 bases, with 10 bases left between them. Molecular barcoding with unique molecular identifiers was used for the TCRbeta library. A single record per CDR3 protein comes from TCRdb applying MiXCR to the PCR reads. The data hold a few hundred thousand distinct CDR3 sequences, with approximately 42% observed a single time. The gene calls are TRBV6-2 or TRBV6-3 and TRBJ2-7, with D possibly TRBD2 on 5 matching bases. The receptor was isolated from a girl aged 2-10 years with aplastic anemia, due to receive a stem cell transplant. This specimen consisted of PBMCs, obtained before TCRalphabeta/CD19-depleted stem cell transplant. The CDR3 spells CATGLGYEQYF. CDR3 in DNA: TGTGCCACCGGACTGGGCTACGAGCAGTACTTC.